In its sample, the clone carrying this T cell receptor beta chain was seen many times. The CDR3 has 12 amino acids. Trimming cost V 5 bases and J 1 base, with 7 bases left between them. Germline V gene lookup returns CDR1 DFQATT and CDR2 SNEGSKA (reference sequence). Quantitative molecular-barcoded 5'-RACE generated the TCR beta libraries. TCRdb redid the calling of the 5' RACE reads with MiXCR, one entry per CDR3 protein. This table has about 240,000 distinct CDR3 sequences, approximately 11% appearing once. The data stem from a study of CD8 T cells in ankylosing spondylitis. The J gene is TRBJ2-3, the V gene TRBV20-1, with D maybe TRBD2 (6 bases). The sequenced material came from blood, either unsorted or a sorted T cell fraction (not recorded which). This clonotype was obtained from a male donor with ankylosing spondylitis or in good health (not recorded which). CDR3 residues: CSAGGRTDTQYF. In DNA, the CDR3 is TGCAGTGCTGGAGGGCGCACAGATACGCAGTATTTT.